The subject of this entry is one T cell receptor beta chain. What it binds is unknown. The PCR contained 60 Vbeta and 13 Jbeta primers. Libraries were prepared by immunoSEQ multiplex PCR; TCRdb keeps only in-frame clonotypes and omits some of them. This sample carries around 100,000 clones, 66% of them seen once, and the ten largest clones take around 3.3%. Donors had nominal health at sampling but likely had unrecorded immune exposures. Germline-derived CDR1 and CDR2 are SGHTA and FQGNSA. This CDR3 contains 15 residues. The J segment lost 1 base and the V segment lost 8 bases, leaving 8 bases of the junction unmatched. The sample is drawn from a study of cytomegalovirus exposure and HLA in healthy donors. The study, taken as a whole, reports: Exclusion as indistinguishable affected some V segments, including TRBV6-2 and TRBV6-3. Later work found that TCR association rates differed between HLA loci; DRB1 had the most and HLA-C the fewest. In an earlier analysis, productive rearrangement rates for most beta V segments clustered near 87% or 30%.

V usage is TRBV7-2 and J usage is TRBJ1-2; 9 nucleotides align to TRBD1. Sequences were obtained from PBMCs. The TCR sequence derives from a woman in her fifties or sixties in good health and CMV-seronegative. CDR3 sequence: CASGKQGAGNYGYTF. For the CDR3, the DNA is TGTGCCAGCGGCAAACAGGGGGCGGGTAACTATGGCTACACCTTC. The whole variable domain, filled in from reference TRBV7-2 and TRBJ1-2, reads GAGVSQSPSNKVTEKGKDVELRCDPISGHTALYWYRQSLGQGLEFLIYFQGNSAPDKSGLPSDRFSAERTGGSVSTLTIQRTQQEDSAVYLCASGKQGAGNYGYTFGSGTRLTVV.